The rows below give T cell receptor beta chains drawn from one sample of a study of regulatory T cells in long-lasting Graves disease. MiXCR, applied by TCRdb to the multiplex PCR reads, yields one record per CDR3 protein. The sample carries 400,000 to 450,000 distinct CDR3 sequences, less than 20% recorded once. This sample also belongs to another study, concerning T cells in Graves' hyperthyroidism and ophthalmopathy.

Sequencing was performed on peripheral blood mononuclear cells (PBMCs), taken at new diagnosis, from a patient treated with antithyroid drugs. Every receptor here comes from a woman aged 30 to 39 with Graves disease. The CDR3 runs from the conserved cysteine through the conserved F or W. Fields, in order: D gene, clone size, V gene, J gene, CDR3 DNA, CDR3 protein. D genes are given only for firm matches. The size entry gives once, few, many or a size class.

>NA|few|TRBV28|TRBJ1-3
TGTGCCAGCAGCCAAGGTCTGCCAGGAAACACCATATATTTT
CASSQGLPGNTIYF
>TRBD1|many|TRBV18|TRBJ2-5
TGTGCCAGCTCAACCCGGACAGGTCAAGAGACCCAGTACTTC
CASSTRTGQETQYF
>NA|many|TRBV11-2|TRBJ1-5
TGTGCCAGCAGGTCAGATAGCAATCAGCCCCAGCATTTT
CASRSDSNQPQHF
>TRBD1|many|TRBV9|TRBJ1-5
TGTGCCAGCAGCGTTGGGACAGGCAGTCAGCCCCAGCATTTT
CASSVGTGSQPQHF
>NA|many|TRBV15|TRBJ2-7
TGTGCCACCAGCAGAGATCGGACGGGCACAGGCTACGAGCAGTACTTC
CATSRDRTGTGYEQYF
>TRBD1|many|TRBV20-1|TRBJ1-2
TGCAGTGCTAGAGATTACGGGACAGGGGACGGCTACACCTTC
CSARDYGTGDGYTF
>TRBD2|many|TRBV7-9|TRBJ2-1
TGTGCCAGCAGCTTTCGGGGGGGGCGTACGGATGAGCAGTTCTTC
CASSFRGGRTDEQFF
>TRBD2|many|TRBV29-1|TRBJ2-2
TGCAGCGTTGACGCCCCTGGACTAGCGGGGAACACCGGGGAGCTGTTTTTT
CSVDAPGLAGNTGELFF
>NA|many|TRBV30|TRBJ2-7
TGTGCCTGGACCCAGGGTCAGGGTTCGTACGAGCAGTACTTC
CAWTQGQGSYEQYF
>NA|many|TRBV30|TRBJ2-7
TGTGCCTGGAGGGACTACGGAGGGTACGAGCAGTACTTC
CAWRDYGGYEQYF
>NA|many|TRBV6-5|TRBJ1-1
TGTGCCAGCAGTTACTCGGCCCCCGGCACTGAAGCTTTCTTT
CASSYSAPGTEAFF
>TRBD1|many|TRBV27|TRBJ2-1
TGTGCCAGCAAAAAACCGGGACAGGGGTCTACCTACTCCTACAATGAGCAGTTCTTC
CASKKPGQGSTYSYNEQFF